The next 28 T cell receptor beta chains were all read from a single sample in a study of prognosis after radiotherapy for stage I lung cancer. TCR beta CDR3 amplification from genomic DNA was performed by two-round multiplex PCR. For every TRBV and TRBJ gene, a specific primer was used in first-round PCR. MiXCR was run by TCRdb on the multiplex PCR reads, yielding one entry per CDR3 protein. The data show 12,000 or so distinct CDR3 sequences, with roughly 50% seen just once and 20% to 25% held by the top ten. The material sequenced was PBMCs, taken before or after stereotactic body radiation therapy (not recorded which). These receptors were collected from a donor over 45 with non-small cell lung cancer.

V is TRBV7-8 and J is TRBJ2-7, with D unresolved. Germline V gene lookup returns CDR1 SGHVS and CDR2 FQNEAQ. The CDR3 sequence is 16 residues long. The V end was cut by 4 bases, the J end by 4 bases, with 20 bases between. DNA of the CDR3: TGTGCCAGCAGCTCCCGGGTCCCCGCAAGGGTTTACGAGCAGTACTTC. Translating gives CASSSRVPARVYEQYF. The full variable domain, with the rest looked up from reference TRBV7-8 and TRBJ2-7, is GAGVSQSPRYKVAKRGQDVALRCDPISGHVSLFWYQQALGQGPEFLTYFQNEAQLDKSGLPSDRFFAERPEGSVSTLKIQRTQQEDSAVYLCASSSRVPARVYEQYFGPGTRLTVT.

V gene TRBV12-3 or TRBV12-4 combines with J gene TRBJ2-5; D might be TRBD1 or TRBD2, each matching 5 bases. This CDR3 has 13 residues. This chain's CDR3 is CVRQGPDQETQYF. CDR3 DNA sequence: TGTGTCAGGCAGGGACCGGATCAAGAGACCCAGTACTTC.

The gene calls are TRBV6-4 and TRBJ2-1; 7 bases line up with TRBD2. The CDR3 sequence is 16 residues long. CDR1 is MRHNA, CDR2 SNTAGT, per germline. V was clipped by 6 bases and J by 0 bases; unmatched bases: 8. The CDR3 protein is CASRAHGGSSYNEQFF. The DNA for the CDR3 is TGTGCCAGCAGGGCCCACGGGGGGTCCTCCTACAATGAGCAGTTCTTC.

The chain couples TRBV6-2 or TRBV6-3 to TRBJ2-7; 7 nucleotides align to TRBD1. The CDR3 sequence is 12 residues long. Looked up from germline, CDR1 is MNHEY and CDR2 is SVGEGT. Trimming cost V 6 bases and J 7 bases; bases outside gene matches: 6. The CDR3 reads CASSLAQGEQYF. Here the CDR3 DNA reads TGTGCCAGCAGCTTAGCACAGGGGGAGCAGTACTTC.

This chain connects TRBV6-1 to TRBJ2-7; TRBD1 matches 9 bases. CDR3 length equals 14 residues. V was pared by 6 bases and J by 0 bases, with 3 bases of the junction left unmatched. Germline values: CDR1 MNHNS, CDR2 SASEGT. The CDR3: CASRDRGGSYEQYF. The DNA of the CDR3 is TGTGCCAGCAGGGACAGGGGTGGCTCCTACGAGCAGTACTTC.

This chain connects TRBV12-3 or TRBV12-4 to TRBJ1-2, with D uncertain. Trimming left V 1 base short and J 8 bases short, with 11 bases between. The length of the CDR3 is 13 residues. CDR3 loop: CASSLGLSRGYTF. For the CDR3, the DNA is TGTGCCAGCAGTTTAGGTCTCAGTCGGGGCTACACCTTC.

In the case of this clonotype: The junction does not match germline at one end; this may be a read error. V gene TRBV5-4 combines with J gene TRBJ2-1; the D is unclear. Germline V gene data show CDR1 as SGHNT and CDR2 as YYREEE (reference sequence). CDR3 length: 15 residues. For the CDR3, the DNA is TGTGCCAGCAGCTTGGCGGTGAGCTCCTACAATGAGCATTTCTTC. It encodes CASSLAVSSYNEHFF.

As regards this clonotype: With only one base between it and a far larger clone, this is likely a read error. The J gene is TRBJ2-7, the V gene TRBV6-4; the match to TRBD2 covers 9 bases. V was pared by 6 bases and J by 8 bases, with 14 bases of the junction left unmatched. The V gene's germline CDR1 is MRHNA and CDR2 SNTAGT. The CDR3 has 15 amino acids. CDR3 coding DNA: TGTGCCAGCAGACCAGTGACTAGCGGAGCCTCTAAGCAGTACTTC. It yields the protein CASRPVTSGASKQYF.

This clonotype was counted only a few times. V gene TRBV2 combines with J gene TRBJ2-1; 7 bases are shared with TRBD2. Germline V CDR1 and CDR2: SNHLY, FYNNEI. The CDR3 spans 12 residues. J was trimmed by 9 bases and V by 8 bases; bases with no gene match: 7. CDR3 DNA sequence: TGTGCCAGCGGCGGGAGTCGGGGTGAGCAGTTCTTC. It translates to CASGGSRGEQFF.

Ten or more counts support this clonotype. The CDR3 region has the DNA TGTGCCAGCAGCCCTCGGACGGGTTACAATGAGCAGTTCTTC. As protein: CASSPRTGYNEQFF. The rearrangement uses TRBV3-1 and TRBJ2-1; D uncertain. Germline CDR1 reads LGHDT; CDR2 reads YNNKEL (reference sequence). The CDR3 is made up of 14 amino acids. V gave up 4 bases and J gave up 4 bases, with 11 bases separating them.

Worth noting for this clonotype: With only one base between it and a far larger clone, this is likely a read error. The CDR3 loop reads CASSSLDNEQFF. For the CDR3, the DNA is TGTGCCAGCAGTTCCCTTGATAATGAGCAGTTCTTC. This chain uses TRBV6-9 with TRBJ2-1; D gene unclear. This CDR3 region has 12 residues. Between the trimmed V and J ends, which lost 4 bases and 7 bases, there was a span of 8 bases. The germline V gene has CDR1 MNHGY and CDR2 SVAAGI.

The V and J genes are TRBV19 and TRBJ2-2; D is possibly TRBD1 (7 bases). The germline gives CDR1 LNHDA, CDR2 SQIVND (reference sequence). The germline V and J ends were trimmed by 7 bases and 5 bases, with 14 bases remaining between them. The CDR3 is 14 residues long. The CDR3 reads CASIKQGGTGELFF. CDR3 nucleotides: TGTGCCAGTATAAAGCAGGGGGGAACCGGGGAGCTGTTTTTT.

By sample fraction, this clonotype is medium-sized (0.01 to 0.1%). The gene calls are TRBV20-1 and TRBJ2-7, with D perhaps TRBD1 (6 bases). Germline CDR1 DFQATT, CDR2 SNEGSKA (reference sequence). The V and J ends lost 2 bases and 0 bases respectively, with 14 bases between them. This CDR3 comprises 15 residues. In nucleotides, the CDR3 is TGCAGTGCTAGACCCGGGACAACCTACTCCTACGAGCAGTACTTC. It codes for CSARPGTTYSYEQYF.

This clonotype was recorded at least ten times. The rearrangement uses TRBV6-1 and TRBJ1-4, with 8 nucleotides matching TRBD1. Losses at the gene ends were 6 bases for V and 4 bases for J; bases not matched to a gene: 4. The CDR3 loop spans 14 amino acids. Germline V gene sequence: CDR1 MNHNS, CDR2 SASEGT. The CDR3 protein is CASRLGQGNEKLFF. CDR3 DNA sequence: TGTGCCAGCAGGCTAGGACAGGGTAATGAAAAACTGTTTTTT.

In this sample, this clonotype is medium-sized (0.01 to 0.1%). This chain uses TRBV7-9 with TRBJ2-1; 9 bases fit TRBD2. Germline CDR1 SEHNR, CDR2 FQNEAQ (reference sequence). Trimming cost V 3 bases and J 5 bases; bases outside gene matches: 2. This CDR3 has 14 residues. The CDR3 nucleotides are TGTGCCAGCAGCTTGCTAGCGGGAAACAATGAGCAGTTCTTC. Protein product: CASSLLAGNNEQFF.

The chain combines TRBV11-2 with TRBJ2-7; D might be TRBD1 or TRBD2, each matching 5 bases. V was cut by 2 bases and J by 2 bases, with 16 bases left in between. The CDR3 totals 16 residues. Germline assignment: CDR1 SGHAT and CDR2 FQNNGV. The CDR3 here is CASSLISGGGAYEQYF. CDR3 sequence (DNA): TGTGCCAGCAGCTTAATTAGTGGGGGTGGGGCCTACGAGCAGTACTTC.

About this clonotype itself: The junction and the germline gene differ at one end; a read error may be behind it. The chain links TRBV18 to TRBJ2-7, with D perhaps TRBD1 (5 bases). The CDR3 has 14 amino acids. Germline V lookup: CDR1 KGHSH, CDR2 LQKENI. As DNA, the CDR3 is TGTGCCAGCTTACCACGAAAGGGGACCTACGAGCAGTACTTC. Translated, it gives CASLPRKGTYEQYF.

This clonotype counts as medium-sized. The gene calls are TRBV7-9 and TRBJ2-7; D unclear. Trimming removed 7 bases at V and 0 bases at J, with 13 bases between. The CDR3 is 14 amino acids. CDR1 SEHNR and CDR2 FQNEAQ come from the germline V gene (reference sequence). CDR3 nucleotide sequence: TGTGCCAGCACCCCCCCTTACGGCTCCTACGAGCAGTACTTC. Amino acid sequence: CASTPPYGSYEQYF.

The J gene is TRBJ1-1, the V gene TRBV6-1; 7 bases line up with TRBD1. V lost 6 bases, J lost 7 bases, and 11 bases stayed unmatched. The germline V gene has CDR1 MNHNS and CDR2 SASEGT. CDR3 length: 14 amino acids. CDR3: CASSTGVTRNEAFF. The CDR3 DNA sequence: TGTGCCAGCAGCACAGGGGTCACTAGGAATGAAGCTTTCTTT.

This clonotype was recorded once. As DNA, the CDR3 is TGTGCCAGCAGTTTACAGGGGTACTATGGCTACACCTTC. Translating gives CASSLQGYYGYTF. The chain uses TRBV12-3 or TRBV12-4 and TRBJ1-2; perhaps TRBD1 as D (6 bases). This CDR3 spans 13 amino acids. Trimming cost V 2 bases and J 3 bases, with 7 bases left between them.

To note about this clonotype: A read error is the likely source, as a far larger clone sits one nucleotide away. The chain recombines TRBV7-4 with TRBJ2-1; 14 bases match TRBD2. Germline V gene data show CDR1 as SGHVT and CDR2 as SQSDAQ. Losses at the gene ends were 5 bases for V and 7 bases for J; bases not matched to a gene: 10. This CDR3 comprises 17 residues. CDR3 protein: CASSSATGLAGDNEQFF. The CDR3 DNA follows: TGTGCCAGCAGCAGCGCTACGGGACTAGCGGGAGATAATGAGCAGTTCTTC.

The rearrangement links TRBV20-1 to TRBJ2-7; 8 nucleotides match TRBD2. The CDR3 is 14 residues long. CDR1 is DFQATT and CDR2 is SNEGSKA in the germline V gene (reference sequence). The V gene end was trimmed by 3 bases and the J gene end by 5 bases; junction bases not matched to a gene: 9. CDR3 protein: CSASSREGLDEQYF. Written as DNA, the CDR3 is TGCAGTGCTAGTTCTCGGGAGGGCTTGGACGAGCAGTACTTC.

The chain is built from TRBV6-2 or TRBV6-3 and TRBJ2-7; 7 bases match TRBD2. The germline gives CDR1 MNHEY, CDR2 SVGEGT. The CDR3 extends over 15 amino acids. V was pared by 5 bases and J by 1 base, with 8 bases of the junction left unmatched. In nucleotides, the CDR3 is TGTGCCAGCAGTCGGACTTTCGGGAGGTCCTACGAGCAGTACTTC. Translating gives CASSRTFGRSYEQYF.

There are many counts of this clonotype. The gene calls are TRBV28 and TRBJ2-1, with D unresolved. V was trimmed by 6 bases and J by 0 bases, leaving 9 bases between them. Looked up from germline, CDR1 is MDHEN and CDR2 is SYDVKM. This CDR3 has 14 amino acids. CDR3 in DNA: TGTGCCAGCAGCCCGGTAGGCTCCTACAATGAGCAGTTCTTC. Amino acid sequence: CASSPVGSYNEQFF.

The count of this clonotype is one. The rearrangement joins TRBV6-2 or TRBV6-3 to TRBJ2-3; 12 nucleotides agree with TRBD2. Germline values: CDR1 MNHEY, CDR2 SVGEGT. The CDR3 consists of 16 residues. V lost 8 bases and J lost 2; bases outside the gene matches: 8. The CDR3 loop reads CASAPGLAGNTDTQYF. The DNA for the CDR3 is TGTGCCAGCGCACCCGGACTAGCGGGAAACACAGATACGCAGTATTTT.

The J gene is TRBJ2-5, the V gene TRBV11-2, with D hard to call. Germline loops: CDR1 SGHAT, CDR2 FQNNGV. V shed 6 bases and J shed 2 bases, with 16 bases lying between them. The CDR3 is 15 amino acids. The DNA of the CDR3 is TGTGCCAGCAGGTTGATGGGAACAGAACAAGAGACCCAGTACTTC. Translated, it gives CASRLMGTEQETQYF.

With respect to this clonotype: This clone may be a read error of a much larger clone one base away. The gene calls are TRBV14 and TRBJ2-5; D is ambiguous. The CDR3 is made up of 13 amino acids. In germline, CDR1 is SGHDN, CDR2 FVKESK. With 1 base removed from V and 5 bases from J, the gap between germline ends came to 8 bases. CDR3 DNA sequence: TGTGCCAGCAGCCAAGGTCGCTTTGAGACCCAGTACTTC. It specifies CASSQGRFETQYF.

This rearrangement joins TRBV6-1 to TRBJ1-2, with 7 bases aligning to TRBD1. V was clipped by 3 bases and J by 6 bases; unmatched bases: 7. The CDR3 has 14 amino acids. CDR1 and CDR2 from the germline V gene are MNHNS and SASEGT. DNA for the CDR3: TGTGCCAGCAGTGACCAGGGGGGAGGTAATGGCTACACCTTC. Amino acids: CASSDQGGGNGYTF.